This entry features one TCR beta chain sequence. These data come from a study of metastatic and nonmetastatic thyroid tumors. The germline CDR1 and CDR2 sequences are MDHEN and SYDVKM. The CDR3 has 12 residues. Deletions cut 8 bases from V and 1 base from J, with 8 bases between. TCRdb re-called the PCR reads via MiXCR. The table includes under 55,000 clones, under 20% detected once. Each patient went into thyroid surgery without having received any treatment. The specimen sequenced was blood. The rearrangement joins TRBV28 to TRBJ1-2; unclear D gene. The TCR was taken from a female donor with papillary thyroid cancer or a benign thyroid nodule (not recorded which). Some clones in this sample may be carry-over from other donors' samples. CDR3 nucleotides: TGTGCCAGCCACGGCGTTAACTATGGCTACACCTTC. Translating gives CASHGVNYGYTF.